This T cell receptor (beta chain) appears in the sequencing data of a study of blood T cells in healthy people across ages. Combining a sample-barcoded 5' primer with a J-beta primer mix, a second PCR ran for 7 to 11 cycles. A minimum of 2.5 million CDR3-containing paired-end reads was obtained for each sample. A single record per CDR3 protein comes from TCRdb applying MiXCR to the 5' RACE reads. The table has about a million distinct CDR3 sequences, roughly two fifths seen once. V lost 4 bases and J 8 bases, leaving 14 bases between the germline ends. The CDR3 has 13 residues. Germline V gives CDR1 MRHNA, CDR2 SNTAGT. Each sample provided at least 5 micrograms of extracted total RNA.

The specimen was blood. This clonotype originated in a man between 18 and 29 years old in good health. The chain employs TRBV6-4 and TRBJ1-1, with D perhaps matching TRBD1 (5 bases). This chain's CDR3 is CASSARGPREAFF. CDR3 DNA sequence: TGTGCCAGCAGTGCTAGGGGCCCCCGAGAAGCTTTCTTT.